The 9 T cell receptor beta chains listed next were all sequenced from one sample in a study of blood T cell repertoires in COVID-19. Some clones are missing from TCRdb's copy, which holds only in-frame ones; the method was immunoSEQ multiplex PCR. The table includes approximately 91,000 clones, over 70% detected once. The sample taken for sequencing was peripheral blood. These receptors were taken from a human donor in a cohort sampled during active COVID-19.

The J gene is TRBJ2-7, the V gene TRBV5-1, with D possibly being TRBD2 (5 bases). The V end was cut by 3 bases, the J end by 6 bases, with 16 bases between. The CDR3 extends over 14 amino acids. CDR1 SGHRS and CDR2 YFSETQ come from the germline V gene. CDR3 DNA: TGCGCCAGCAGCTCGAGATCCCTAGCAGCCGAGCAGTACTTC. Protein sequence: CASSSRSLAAEQYF.

This chain links TRBV7-2 with TRBJ2-7; 9 bases line up with TRBD2. The CDR3 has 14 residues. The germline V gene has CDR1 SGHTA and CDR2 FQGNSA. Trimming cost V 3 bases and J 9 bases; bases outside gene matches: 9. CDR3 DNA: TGTGCCAGCAGCTTCCTGCGGGAGGGATCTGGGCAGTACTTC. This translates into CASSFLREGSGQYF.

Only a few counts were recorded for this clone. This chain connects TRBV20-1 to TRBJ1-1; D remains unclear. The CDR3 loop spans 13 amino acids. Germline values: CDR1 DFQATT, CDR2 SNEGSKA (reference sequence). Trimming stripped 3 bases from V and 1 base from J, with 9 bases between. The CDR3 region has the DNA TGCAGTGCTAGTGCCGTCGGGAACACTGAAGCTTTCTTT. Its translation is CSASAVGNTEAFF.

The chain joins TRBV10-1 to TRBJ2-3, with a weak D call TRBD2 (5 bases). Between the trimmed V and J ends, which lost 6 bases and 5 bases, there was a span of 12 bases. The CDR3 spans 13 residues. Germline CDR1 WNHNN, CDR2 SYGVQD (reference sequence). The CDR3 DNA reads TGCGCCAGCAGGGACTCCCAAGGAGATACGCAGTATTTT. It specifies CASRDSQGDTQYF.

The genes are TRBV15 and TRBJ2-7; D is undetermined. Per the germline V gene, CDR1 is LNHNV and CDR2 is YYDKDF (reference sequence). The V and J ends lost 5 bases and 2 bases respectively, with 7 bases between them. The CDR3 has 12 residues. In nucleotides, the CDR3 is TGTGCCACCAGCCCAAACACCTACGAGCAGTACTTC. Encoded protein: CATSPNTYEQYF.

V and J are TRBV7-2 and TRBJ2-5, with 9 bases aligning to TRBD2. The CDR3 loop spans 15 amino acids. J lost 5 bases, V lost 1 base, and 5 bases had no gene match. The V gene's germline CDR1 is SGHTA and CDR2 FQGNSA. The CDR3 DNA reads as TGTGCCAGCAGCTTAGAGGGCGGGAGGGTGGAGACCCAGTACTTC. This translates into CASSLEGGRVETQYF.

This clone was found a few times. The chain employs TRBV19 and TRBJ2-7; TRBD2 might be the D (6 bases). This CDR3 is built from 18 residues. The V gene lost 1 base and the J gene lost 0 bases, with 19 bases spanning the gap. CDR1 and CDR2 (germline): LNHDA, SQIVND (reference sequence). The CDR3 nucleotides read TGTGCCAGTAGTATAGTTCACGGGGGAGTTTCCCTCTCCTACGAGCAGTACTTC. It specifies CASSIVHGGVSLSYEQYF.

The genes are TRBV19 and TRBJ1-5, with D unclear. The germline gives CDR1 LNHDA, CDR2 SQIVND (reference sequence). V shed 7 bases and J shed 3 bases, with 13 bases lying between them. The CDR3 sequence is 14 residues long. CDR3 coding DNA: TGTGCCAGTATCAAAAGTGGCCTCAATCAGCCCCAGCATTTT. Its translation is CASIKSGLNQPQHF.

This sequence joins TRBV13 and TRBJ2-7, with 8 positions matching TRBD2. This CDR3 is 16 amino acids long. From germline, CDR1 is PRHDT and CDR2 FYEKMQ (reference sequence). Trimming took 4 bases from V and 4 from J; bases not matched to a gene: 12. CDR3 sequence (DNA): TGTGCCAGCAGCTGGTCCGCGGGGGGCGGAGTTTACGAGCAGTACTTC. It encodes CASSWSAGGGVYEQYF.